This T cell receptor beta chain was documented in a study of cytomegalovirus exposure and HLA in healthy donors. This CDR3 contains 15 residues. Germline-derived CDR1 and CDR2 are SEHNR and FQNEAQ (reference sequence). As for this clone: Its matching antigen is unknown. At one of its ends the junction is not consistent with the germline gene, which may arise from a read error.

Whole-study findings and limits: Among donors in an Asian-associated ancestry cluster, a later analysis reportedly found fewer N-insertions than the roughly 700-donor mean. Later work found that TCR association rates differed between HLA loci; DRB1 had the most and HLA-C the fewest.

In the PCR, 60 Vbeta and 13 Jbeta primers were used. Method: immunoSEQ multiplex PCR; TCRdb's copy keeps in-frame clones and lacks some. Here the sample spans some 160,000 clones, 77% being singletons. The source of this sequence is a woman in her twenties or thirties in good health and CMV-seronegative. J is TRBJ1-3 and V is TRBV7-9; 7 nucleotides align to TRBD1. The sample consisted of PBMCs. The chain's CDR3 is CASTLREGASDTIYF. For the CDR3, the DNA is TGTGCCAGCACCTTAAGAGAGGGGGCTTCGGACACCATATATTTT.